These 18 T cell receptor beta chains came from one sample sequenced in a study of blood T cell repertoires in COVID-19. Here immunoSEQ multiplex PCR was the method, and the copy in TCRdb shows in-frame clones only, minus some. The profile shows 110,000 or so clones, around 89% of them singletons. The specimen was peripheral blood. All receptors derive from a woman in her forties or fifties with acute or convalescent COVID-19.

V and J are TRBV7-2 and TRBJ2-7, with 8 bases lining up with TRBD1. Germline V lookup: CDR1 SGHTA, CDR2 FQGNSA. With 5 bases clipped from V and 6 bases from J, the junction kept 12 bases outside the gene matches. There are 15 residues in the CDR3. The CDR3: CASSGGQALDREQYF. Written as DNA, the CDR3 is TGTGCCAGCAGCGGGGGACAGGCCTTGGATCGCGAGCAGTACTTC.

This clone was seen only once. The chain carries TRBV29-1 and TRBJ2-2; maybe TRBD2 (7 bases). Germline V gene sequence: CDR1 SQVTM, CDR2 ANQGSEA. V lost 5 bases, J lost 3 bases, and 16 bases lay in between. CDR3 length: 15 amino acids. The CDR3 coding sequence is TGCAGCGTTAAGACGGGGGGCGTGGACACCGGGGAGCTGTTTTTT. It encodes CSVKTGGVDTGELFF.

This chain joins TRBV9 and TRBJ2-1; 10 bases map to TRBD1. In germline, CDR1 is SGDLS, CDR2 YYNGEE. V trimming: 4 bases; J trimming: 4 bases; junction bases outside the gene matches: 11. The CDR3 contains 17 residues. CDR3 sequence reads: CASSPSFSGQGYNEQFF. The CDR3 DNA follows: TGTGCCAGCAGCCCTTCATTTTCGGGACAGGGGTACAATGAGCAGTTCTTC. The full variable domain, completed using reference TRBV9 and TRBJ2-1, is DSGVTQTPKHLITATGQRVTLRCSPRSGDLSVYWYQQSLDQGLQFLIQYYNGEERAKGNILERFSAQQFPDLHSELNLSSLELGDSALYFCASSPSFSGQGYNEQFFGPGTRLTVL.

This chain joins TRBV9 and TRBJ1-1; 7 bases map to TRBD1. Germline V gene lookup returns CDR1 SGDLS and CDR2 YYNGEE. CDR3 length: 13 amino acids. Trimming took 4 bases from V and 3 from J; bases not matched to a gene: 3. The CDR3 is CASSSDRDTEAFF. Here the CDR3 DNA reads TGTGCCAGCAGCTCCGACAGGGACACTGAAGCTTTCTTT.

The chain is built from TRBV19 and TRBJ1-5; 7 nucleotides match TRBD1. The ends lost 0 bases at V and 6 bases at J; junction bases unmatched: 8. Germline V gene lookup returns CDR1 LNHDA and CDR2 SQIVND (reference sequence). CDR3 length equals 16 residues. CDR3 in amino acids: CASSIEDRVFAQPQHF. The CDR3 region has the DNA TGTGCCAGTAGTATAGAAGACAGGGTTTTCGCTCAGCCCCAGCATTTT.

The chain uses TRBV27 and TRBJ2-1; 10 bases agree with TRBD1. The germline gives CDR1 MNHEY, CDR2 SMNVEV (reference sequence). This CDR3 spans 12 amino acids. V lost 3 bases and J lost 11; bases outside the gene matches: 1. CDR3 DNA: TGTGCCAGCAGTTTCGACAGGGGGCAGCAGTTCTTC. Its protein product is CASSFDRGQQFF.

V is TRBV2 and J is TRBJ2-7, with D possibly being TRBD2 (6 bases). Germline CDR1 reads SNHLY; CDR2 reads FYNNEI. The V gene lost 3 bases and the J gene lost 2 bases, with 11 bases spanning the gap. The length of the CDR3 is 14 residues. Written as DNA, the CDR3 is TGTGCCAGCAGTGACAATAGCGGTGCCTACGAGCAGTACTTC. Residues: CASSDNSGAYEQYF.

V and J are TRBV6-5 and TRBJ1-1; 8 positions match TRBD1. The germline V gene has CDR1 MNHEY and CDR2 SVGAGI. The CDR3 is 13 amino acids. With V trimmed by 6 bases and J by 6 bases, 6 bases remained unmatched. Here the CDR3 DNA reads TGTGCCAGCAGCTCACAGGGGGGAGCTGAAGCTTTCTTT. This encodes CASSSQGGAEAFF.

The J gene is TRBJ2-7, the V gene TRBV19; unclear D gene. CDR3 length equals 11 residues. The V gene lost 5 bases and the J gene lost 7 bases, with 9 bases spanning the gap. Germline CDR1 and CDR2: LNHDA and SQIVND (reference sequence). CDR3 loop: CASSSDGEQYF. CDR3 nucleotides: TGTGCCAGTAGTTCAGACGGGGAGCAGTACTTC.

The CDR3 DNA reads TGTGCCAGCCACAGGGGGTCCACCCCGGGCTACACCTTC. It codes for CASHRGSTPGYTF. J is TRBJ1-2 and V is TRBV3-1 (or the pseudogene TRBV3-2); TRBD1 matches 8 bases. The CDR3 contains 13 residues. The J segment lost 8 bases and the V segment lost 8 bases, leaving 10 bases of the junction unmatched. Germline V CDR1 and CDR2: LGHDT, YNNKEL (reference sequence).

The CDR3 coding sequence is TGTGCCAGCAGTGATACTCCCTCGTTGGATTCACCCCTCCACTTT. Translated: CASSDTPSLDSPLHF. This rearrangement joins TRBV2 to TRBJ1-6; D not resolved. Germline V gene lookup returns CDR1 SNHLY and CDR2 FYNNEI. This CDR3 comprises 15 residues. Trimming pared 3 bases from V and 8 bases from J, leaving 14 bases between.

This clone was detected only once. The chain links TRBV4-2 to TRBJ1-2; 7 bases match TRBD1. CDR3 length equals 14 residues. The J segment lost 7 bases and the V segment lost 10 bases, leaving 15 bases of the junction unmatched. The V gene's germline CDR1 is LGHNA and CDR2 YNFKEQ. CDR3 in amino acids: CATSGGGVRSGYTF. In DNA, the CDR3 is TGTGCCACCAGTGGAGGGGGCGTACGAAGTGGCTACACCTTC.

CDR3 loop: CASSTRTGVEAFF. The CDR3 DNA reads TGTGCCAGTAGTACTCGGACAGGGGTTGAAGCTTTCTTT. The rearrangement joins TRBV19 to TRBJ1-1; 9 bases are shared with TRBD1. Trimming cost V 4 bases and J 7 bases; bases outside gene matches: 4. CDR3 size: 13 residues. Germline V gene lookup returns CDR1 LNHDA and CDR2 SQIVND (reference sequence).

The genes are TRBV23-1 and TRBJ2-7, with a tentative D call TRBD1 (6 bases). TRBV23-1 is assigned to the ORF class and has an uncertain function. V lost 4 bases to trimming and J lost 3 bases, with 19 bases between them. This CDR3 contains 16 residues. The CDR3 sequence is CASSRLHTGNHYEQYF. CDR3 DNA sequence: TGCGCCAGCAGTCGCCTGCACACAGGGAACCACTACGAGCAGTACTTC.

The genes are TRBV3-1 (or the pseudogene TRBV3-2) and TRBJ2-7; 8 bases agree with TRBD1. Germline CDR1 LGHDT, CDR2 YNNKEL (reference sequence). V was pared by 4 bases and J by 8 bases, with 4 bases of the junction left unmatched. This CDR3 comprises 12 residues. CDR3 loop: CASSLGQGKQYF. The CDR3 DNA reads TGTGCCAGCAGCCTAGGACAGGGAAAGCAGTACTTC.

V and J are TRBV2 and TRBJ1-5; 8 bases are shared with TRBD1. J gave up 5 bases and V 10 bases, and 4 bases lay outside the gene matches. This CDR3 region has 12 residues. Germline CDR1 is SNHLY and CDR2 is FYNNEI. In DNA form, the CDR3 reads TGTGCCACCGGACAGGGTTATCAGCCCCAGCATTTT. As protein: CATGQGYQPQHF.

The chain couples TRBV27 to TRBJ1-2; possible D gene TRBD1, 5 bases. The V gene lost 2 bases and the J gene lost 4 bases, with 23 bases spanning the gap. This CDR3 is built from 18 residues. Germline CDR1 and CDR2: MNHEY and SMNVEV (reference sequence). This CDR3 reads CASSLLGADSPPPYGYTF. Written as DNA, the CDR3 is TGTGCCAGCAGTTTACTTGGGGCGGATAGTCCCCCTCCCTATGGCTACACCTTC.

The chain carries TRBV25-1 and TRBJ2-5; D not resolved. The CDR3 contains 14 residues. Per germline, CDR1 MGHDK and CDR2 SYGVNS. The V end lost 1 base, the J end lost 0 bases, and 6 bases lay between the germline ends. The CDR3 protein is CASSESMYQETQYF. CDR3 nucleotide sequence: TGTGCCAGCAGTGAATCCATGTACCAAGAGACCCAGTACTTC.